The present T cell receptor beta chain was sequenced within a study of Graves' ophthalmopathy and Graves' hyperthyroidism. Study-level background: Peripheral blood was gathered at the point of initial diagnosis, before any treatment started.

Ophthalmopathic donors had moderate-to-severe activity, CAS ≥3 and NOSPECS ≥4, with disease that had lasted under 3 months. It was on clinical symptoms, serum thyroxine, TRAb, thyroid ultrasound and orbital computed tomography that diagnosis relied. PBMCs had their origin in fresh peripheral blood (roughly 9.3 ml). The length of the CDR3 is 14 residues. The V end lost 5 bases, the J end lost 1 base, and 11 bases lay between the germline ends. This clonotype was seen a few times. Amplification from RNA transcripts yielded the TCR beta CDR3 regions. HTBI primers primed a first-round RT-PCR, and a second-round multiplex PCR followed. Each CDR3 protein is one row after TCRdb ran MiXCR on the multiplex PCR reads. The table shows 200,000 to 300,000 distinct CDR3 sequences, with approximately 42% occurring only once.

This TCR was sampled from an adult man with Graves' ophthalmopathy. The sample taken for sequencing was peripheral blood. This chain joins TRBV12-3 or TRBV12-4 and TRBJ1-1; D is ambiguous. For the CDR3, the DNA is TGTGCCAGCAGTCCCATCCAAGCGAACACTGAAGCTTTCTTT. Amino acids: CASSPIQANTEAFF.